Given below is one T cell receptor beta chain in context. The junction does not match germline at one end; this may be a read error. The data were obtained in a study of T cells in Graves' hyperthyroidism and ophthalmopathy. Amplification of TCR beta CDR3 regions used RNA as the template. The study used the HTBI primer set for a first-round RT-PCR of the TCR CDR3. TCRdb called the multiplex PCR reads again in MiXCR, with one record for every CDR3 protein. The top ten hold roughly 30% of the sample, which has hundreds of thousands of distinct CDR3 sequences, 35% seen once. The germline V gene encodes CDR1 SGHRS and CDR2 YFSETQ. This CDR3 has 16 amino acids.

The source of this sequence is a woman aged 35 to 49 with Graves' hyperthyroidism. The sequenced material came from blood. This chain uses TRBV5-1 with TRBJ1-6, with 8 bases lining up with TRBD1. The CDR3 sequence: CASRFTTGAHNSPPHF. CDR3 DNA: TGCGCCAGCAGATTTACGACAGGGGCACATAATTCACCCCCCCACTTT.